This T cell receptor beta chain was obtained from a study of PD-L1 blockade in urothelial cancer. Study-level background: T cell content in blood samples showed a median of about 150,000.

This CDR3 is built from 14 residues. CDR1 and CDR2 (germline): MNHNS, SASEGT. Losses at the gene ends were 6 bases for V and 3 bases for J; bases not matched to a gene: 1. The data were produced by immunoSEQ multiplex PCR, yet TCRdb's version contains in-frame clones alone and is incomplete. The table lists about 39,000 clones, about 89% of them singletons. Urothelial carcinoma in patients was locally advanced or metastatic. The receptor was isolated from a man aged 60-69 years with urothelial cancer. The specimen comprised PBMCs, sampled around atezolizumab (anti-PD-L1) treatment. The V call is TRBV6-1, the J call TRBJ2-6; TRBD1 matches at 8 bases. CDR3 amino acids: CASRTGVGANVLTF. CDR3 sequence (DNA): TGTGCCAGCAGGACAGGGGTTGGGGCCAACGTCCTGACTTTC.